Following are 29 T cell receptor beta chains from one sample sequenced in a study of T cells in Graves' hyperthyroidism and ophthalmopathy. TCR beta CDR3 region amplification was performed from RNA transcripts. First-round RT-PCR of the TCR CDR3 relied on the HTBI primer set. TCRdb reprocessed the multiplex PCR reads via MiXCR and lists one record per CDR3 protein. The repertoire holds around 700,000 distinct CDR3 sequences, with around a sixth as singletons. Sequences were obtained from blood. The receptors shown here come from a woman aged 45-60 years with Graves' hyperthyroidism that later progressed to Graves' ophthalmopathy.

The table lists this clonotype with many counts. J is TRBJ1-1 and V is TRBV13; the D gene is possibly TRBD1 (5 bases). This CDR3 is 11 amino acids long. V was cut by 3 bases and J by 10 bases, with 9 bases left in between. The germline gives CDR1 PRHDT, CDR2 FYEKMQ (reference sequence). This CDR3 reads CASSLGRRAFF. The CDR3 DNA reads TGTGCCAGCAGCTTGGGGCGGAGAGCTTTCTTT.

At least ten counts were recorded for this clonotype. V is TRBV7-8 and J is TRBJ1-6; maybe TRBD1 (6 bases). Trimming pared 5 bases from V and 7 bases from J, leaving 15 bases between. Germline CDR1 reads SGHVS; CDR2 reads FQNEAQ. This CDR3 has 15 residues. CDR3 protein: CASSRRQVSNSPLHF. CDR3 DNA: TGTGCCAGCAGCAGACGACAGGTTTCGAATTCACCCCTCCACTTT.

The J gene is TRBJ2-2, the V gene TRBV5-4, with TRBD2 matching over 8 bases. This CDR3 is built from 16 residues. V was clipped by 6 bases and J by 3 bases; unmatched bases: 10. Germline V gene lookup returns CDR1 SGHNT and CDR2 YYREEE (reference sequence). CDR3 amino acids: CASNQRTSFDTGELFF. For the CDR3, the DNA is TGTGCCAGCAACCAACGGACTAGCTTCGACACCGGGGAGCTGTTTTTT.

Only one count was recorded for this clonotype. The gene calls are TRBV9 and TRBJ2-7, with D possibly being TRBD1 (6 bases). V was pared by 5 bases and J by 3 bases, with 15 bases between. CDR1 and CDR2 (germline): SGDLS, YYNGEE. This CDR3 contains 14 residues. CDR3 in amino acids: CASSFRDNIYEQYF. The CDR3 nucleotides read TGTGCCAGCAGTTTCCGGGACAATATCTACGAGCAGTACTTC. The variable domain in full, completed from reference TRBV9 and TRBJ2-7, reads DSGVTQTPKHLITATGQRVTLRCSPRSGDLSVYWYQQSLDQGLQFLIQYYNGEERAKGNILERFSAQQFPDLHSELNLSSLELGDSALYFCASSFRDNIYEQYFGPGTRLTVT.

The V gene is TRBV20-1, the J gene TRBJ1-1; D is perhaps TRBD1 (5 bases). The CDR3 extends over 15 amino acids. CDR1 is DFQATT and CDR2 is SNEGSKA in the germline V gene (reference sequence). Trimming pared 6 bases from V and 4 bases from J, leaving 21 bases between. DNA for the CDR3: TGCAGTGCCGATTCAACAAATCGGGGGTTCACTGAAGCTTTCTTT. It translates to CSADSTNRGFTEAFF.

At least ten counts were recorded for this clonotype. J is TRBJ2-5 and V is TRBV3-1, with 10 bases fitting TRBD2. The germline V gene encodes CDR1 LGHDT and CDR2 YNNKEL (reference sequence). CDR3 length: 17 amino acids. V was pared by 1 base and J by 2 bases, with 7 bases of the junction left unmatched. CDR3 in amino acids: CASSQATPSGGQETQYF. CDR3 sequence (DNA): TGTGCCAGCAGCCAAGCGACGCCTAGCGGGGGTCAAGAGACCCAGTACTTC.

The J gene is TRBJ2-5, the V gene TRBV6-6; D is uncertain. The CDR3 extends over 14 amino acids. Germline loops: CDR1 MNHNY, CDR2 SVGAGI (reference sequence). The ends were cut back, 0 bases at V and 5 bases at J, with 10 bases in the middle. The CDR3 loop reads CASSYSNTAETQYF. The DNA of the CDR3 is TGTGCCAGCAGTTACTCGAATACTGCTGAGACCCAGTACTTC.

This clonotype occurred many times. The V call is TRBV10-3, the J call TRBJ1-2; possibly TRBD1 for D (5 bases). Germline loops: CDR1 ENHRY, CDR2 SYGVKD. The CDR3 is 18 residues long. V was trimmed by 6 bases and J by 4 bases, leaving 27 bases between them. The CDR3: CAIRPSELATDGTYGYTF. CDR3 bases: TGTGCCATCAGGCCCTCCGAACTCGCGACGGACGGGACCTATGGCTACACCTTC.

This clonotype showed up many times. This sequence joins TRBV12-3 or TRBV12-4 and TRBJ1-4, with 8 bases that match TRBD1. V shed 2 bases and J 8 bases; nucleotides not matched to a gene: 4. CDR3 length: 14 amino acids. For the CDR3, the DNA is TGTGCCAGCAGTTTATCAGGGGGCGGAGAAAAACTGTTTTTT. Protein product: CASSLSGGGEKLFF.

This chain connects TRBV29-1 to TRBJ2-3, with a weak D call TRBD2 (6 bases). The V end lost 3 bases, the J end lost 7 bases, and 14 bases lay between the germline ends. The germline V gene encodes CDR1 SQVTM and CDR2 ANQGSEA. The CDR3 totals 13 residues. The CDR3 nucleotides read TGCAGCGTTGACCGGCAGGGAGGTTATACGCAGTATTTT. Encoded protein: CSVDRQGGYTQYF.

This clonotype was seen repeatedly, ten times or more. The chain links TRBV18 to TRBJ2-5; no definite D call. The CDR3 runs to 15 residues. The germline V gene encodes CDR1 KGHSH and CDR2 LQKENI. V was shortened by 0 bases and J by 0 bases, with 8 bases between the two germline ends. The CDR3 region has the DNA TGTGCCAGCTCACCACCGTCGCGGTACCAAGAGACCCAGTACTTC. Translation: CASSPPSRYQETQYF.

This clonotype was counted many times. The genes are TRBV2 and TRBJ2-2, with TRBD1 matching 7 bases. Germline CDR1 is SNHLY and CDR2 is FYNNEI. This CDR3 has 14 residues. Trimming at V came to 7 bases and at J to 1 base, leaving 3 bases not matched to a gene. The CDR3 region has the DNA TGTGCCAGCAAGGGGGCCAGGAACACCGGGGAGCTGTTTTTT. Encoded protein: CASKGARNTGELFF.

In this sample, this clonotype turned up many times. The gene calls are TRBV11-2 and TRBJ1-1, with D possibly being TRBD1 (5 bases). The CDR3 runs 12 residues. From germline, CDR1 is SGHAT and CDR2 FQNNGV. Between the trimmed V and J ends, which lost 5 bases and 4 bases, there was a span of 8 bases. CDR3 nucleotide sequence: TGTGCCAGCAGCCCGGGGCTCACTGAAGCTTTCTTT. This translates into CASSPGLTEAFF.

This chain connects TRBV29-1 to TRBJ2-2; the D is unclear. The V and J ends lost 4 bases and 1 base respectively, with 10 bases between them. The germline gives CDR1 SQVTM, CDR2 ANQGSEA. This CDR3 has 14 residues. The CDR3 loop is CSVAPDKNTGELFF. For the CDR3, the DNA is TGCAGCGTTGCGCCAGACAAGAACACCGGGGAGCTGTTTTTT.

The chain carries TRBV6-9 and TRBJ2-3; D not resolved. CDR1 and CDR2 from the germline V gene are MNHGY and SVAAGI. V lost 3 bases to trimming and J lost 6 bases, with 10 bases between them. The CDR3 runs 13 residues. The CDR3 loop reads CASSYSNLDTQYF. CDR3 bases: TGTGCCAGCAGTTACTCGAATTTGGATACGCAGTATTTT.

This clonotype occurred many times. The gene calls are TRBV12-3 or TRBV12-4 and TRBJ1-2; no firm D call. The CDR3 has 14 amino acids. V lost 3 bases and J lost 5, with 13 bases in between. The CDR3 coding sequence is TGTGCCAGCAGTTTTTCGGGAGATCAGTATGGCTACACCTTC. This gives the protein CASSFSGDQYGYTF.

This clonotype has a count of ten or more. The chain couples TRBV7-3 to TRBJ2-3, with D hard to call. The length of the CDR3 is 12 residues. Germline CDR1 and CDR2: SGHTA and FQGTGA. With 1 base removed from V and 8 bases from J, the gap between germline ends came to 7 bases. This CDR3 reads CASSLMSGTQYF. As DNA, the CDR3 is TGTGCCAGCAGCTTAATGTCTGGTACGCAGTATTTT.

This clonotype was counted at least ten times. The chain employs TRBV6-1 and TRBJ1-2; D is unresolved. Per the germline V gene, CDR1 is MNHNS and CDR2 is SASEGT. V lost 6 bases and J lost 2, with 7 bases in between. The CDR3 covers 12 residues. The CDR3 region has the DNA TGTGCCAGCAGCCCGGACAACTATGGCTACACCTTC. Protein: CASSPDNYGYTF.

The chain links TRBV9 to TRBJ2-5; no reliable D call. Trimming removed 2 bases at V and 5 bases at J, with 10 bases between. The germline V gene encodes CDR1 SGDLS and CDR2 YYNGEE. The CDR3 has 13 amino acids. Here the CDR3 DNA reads TGTGCCAGCAGCGTGCAGGTGGGGGAGACCCAGTACTTC. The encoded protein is CASSVQVGETQYF.

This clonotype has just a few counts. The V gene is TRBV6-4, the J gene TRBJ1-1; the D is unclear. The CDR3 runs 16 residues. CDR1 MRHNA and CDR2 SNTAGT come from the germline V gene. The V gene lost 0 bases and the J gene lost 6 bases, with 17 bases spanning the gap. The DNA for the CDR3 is TGTGCCAGCAGTGACTCGAAGTGGCGTCAGGAATCTGAAGCTTTCTTT. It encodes CASSDSKWRQESEAFF.

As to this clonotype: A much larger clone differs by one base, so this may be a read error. DNA for the CDR3: TGTGCCAGCAGACCTTCGACAGGGCCCTCCTACGAGCAGTACTTC. Translating gives CASRPSTGPSYEQYF. The rearrangement uses TRBV7-4 and TRBJ2-7; TRBD1 agrees at 7 bases. The V gene's germline CDR1 is SGHVT and CDR2 SQSDAQ. Germline trimming cut 6 bases from V and 0 bases from J; bases unmatched to any gene: 8. The CDR3 covers 15 residues.

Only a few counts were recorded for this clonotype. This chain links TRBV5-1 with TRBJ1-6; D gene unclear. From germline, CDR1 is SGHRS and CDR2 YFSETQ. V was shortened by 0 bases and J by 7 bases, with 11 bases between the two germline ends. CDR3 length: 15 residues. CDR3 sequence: CASSLERRGNSPLHF. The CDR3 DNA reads TGCGCCAGCAGCTTGGAGCGGCGGGGAAATTCACCCCTCCACTTT.

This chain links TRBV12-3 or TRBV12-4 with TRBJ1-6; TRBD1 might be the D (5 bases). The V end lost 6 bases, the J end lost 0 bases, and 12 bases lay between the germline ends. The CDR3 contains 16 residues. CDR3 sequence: CASRGTLSSYNSPLHF. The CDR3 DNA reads TGTGCCAGCAGGGGGACGTTGAGCTCCTATAATTCACCCCTCCACTTT.

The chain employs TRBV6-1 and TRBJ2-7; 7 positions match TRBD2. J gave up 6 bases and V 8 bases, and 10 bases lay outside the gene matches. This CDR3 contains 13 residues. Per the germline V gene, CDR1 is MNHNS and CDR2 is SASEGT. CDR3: CASHTREGSEQYF. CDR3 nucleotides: TGTGCCAGCCATACGAGGGAGGGGAGCGAGCAGTACTTC.

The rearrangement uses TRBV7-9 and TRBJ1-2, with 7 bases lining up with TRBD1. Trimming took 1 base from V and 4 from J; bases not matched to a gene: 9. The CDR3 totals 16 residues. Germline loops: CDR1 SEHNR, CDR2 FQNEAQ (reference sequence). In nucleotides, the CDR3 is TGTGCCAGCAGCTTAGAACATACAGGGGAGCGCTATGGCTACACCTTC. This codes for CASSLEHTGERYGYTF.

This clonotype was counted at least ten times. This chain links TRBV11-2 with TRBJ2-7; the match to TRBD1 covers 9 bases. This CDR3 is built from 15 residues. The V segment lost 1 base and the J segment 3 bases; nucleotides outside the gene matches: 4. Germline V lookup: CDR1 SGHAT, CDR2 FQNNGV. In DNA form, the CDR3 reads TGTGCCAGCAGCTTAGGGACAGGGGCCTTCTACGAGCAGTACTTC. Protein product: CASSLGTGAFYEQYF.

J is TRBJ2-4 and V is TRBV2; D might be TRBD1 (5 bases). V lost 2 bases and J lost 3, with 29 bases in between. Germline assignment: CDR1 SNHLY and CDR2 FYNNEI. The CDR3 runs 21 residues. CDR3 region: CASSEPDSLGVGALVKNIQYF. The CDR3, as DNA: TGTGCCAGCAGTGAACCTGATTCTCTTGGGGTAGGGGCGCTAGTCAAAAACATTCAGTACTTC.

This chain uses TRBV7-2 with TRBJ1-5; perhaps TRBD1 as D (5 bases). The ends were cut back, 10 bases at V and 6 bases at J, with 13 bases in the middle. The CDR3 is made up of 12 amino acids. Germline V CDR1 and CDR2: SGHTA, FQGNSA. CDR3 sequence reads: CAIWGSGQPQHF. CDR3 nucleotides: TGTGCCATCTGGGGGTCGGGTCAGCCCCAGCATTTT.

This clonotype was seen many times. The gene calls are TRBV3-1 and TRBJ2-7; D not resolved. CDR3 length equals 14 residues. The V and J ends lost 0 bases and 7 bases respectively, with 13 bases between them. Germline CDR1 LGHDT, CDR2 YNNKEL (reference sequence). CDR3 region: CASSQDPPAREQYF. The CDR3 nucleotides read TGTGCCAGCAGCCAAGATCCCCCAGCGAGAGAGCAGTACTTC.